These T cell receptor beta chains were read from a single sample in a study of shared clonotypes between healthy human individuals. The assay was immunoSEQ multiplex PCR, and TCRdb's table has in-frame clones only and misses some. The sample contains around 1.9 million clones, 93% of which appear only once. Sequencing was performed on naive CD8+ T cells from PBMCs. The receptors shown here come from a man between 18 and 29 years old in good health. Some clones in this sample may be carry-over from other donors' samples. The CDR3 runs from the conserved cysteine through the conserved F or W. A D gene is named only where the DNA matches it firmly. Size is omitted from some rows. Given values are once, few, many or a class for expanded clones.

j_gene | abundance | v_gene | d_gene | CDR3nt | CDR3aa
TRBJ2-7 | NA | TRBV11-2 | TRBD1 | TGTGCCAGCGACCTGAACAGGGGGATAGGCGAGCAGTACTTC | CASDLNRGIGEQYF
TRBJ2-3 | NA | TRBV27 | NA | TGTGCCAGCACAGTAATTGGGGCACCAGATACGCAGTATTTT | CASTVIGAPDTQYF
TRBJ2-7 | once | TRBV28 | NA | TGTGCCAGCAGTTTTTCACCCGGGGTAGCGGTCTCCTACGAGCAGTACTTC | CASSFSPGVAVSYEQYF
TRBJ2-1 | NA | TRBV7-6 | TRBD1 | TGTGCCAGCAGCACTAACCGGGGACAGCCTTACAATGAGCAGTTCTTC | CASSTNRGQPYNEQFF
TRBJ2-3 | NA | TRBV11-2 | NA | TGTGCCAGCAGCTTTGTCTCGAGAGTTCGTGCAGATACGCAGTATTTT | CASSFVSRVRADTQYF
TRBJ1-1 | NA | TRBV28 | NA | TGTGCCAGCAGTTTATTCGGGGGTAGGAACACTGAAGCTTTCTTT | CASSLFGGRNTEAFF
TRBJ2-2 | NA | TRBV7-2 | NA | TGTGCCAGCAGCCTGGAGCCTCCGGCGAACACCGGGGAGCTGTTTTTT | CASSLEPPANTGELFF
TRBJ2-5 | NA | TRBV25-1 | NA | TGTGCCAGCAGTGCGGGACAAGTCCACTTC | CASSAGQVHF
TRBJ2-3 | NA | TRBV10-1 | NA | TGCGCCAGCAGTGAGGCTAGGCGAGATACGCAGTATTTT | CASSEARRDTQYF
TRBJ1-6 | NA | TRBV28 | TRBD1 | TGTGCCAGCAGTTTGGGGACAGGGAGGAATTCACCCCTCCACTTT | CASSLGTGRNSPLHF
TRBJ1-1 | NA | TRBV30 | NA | TGTGCCTGGACTTTTGGTATATGGGGAGATGTGAACACTGAAGCTTTCTTT | CAWTFGIWGDVNTEAFF
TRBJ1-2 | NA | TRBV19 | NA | TGTGCCAGTAGTATGTCCCTCTCCTGGCAGGCCGTCTATGGCTACACCTTC | CASSMSLSWQAVYGYTF
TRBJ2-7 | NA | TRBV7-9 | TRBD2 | TGTGCCAGCAGCTTTCCACTAGCGGGAGGGCTCGGGAACTACGAGCAGTACTTC | CASSFPLAGGLGNYEQYF